The T cell receptor (beta chain) under discussion was sequenced for a study of blood T cell repertoires in COVID-19 (dated by TCRdb to between 2020 and 2021). Regarding the study in general: Recovered participants in ImmuneRACE Cohort 3 were defined as having two consecutive negative NP/OP PCR tests, clearance from a healthcare professional, or resolution of symptoms. Samples came from the ongoing ImmuneRACE study (first 160 participants) plus 1,254 subjects from 6 global collaborators. The repertoires were made available in a free public database intended to serve as a resource for research on the immune response to SARS-CoV-2. Deeply sampled blood TCRbeta repertoires from subjects exposed to, actively infected with, or recovered from COVID-19 were included in the dataset. The material from the prospective study consisted of cDNA or gDNA derived from T cells, B-cell-depleted T cells, or PBMCs. Where available, HLA class I and class II types were taken from metadata supplied by the sample provider and were not determined by assay-based typing. Samples covering the acute and convalescent phases of COVID-19 were provided by collaborators in the United States, Italy and Spain. A de-identified subject ID, COVID-19 status, age in years and sex were almost always included in the sample metadata.

Participants in the prospective study were aged roughly 18 to 89 years, lived in under 30 United States geographic areas, and enrolled through a virtual design. Cohort assignment in the prospective study relied on participant-reported clinical history from a screening survey and a study questionnaire. Mobile phlebotomists in the prospective study collected whole blood, serum and a nasopharyngeal or oropharyngeal swab from every participant. Over a 2-month period, participants in the prospective study had the option of providing additional blood draws and questionnaires. Before DNA extraction, blood samples from the prospective study were shipped at room temperature or frozen. Broader findings and caveats from the paper: How much clinical and demographic metadata was included differed by source and by participant, and the metadata was provided uncurated.

The CDR3 runs 14 residues from the cysteine to the phenylalanine. Only the CDR3 portion is preserved as DNA: 42 bases, with reading frame beginning at the first base. V is clipped by 7 bases and J by 0 bases, and the sequence between their germline boundaries is 9 bases long. CDR1 SNHLY and CDR2 FYNNEI were looked up in the germline V gene. The immunoSEQ Assay, a bias-controlled multiplex PCR, was used to amplify TCRbeta CDR3 regions from genomic DNA. The authors processed their data as follows. The number of nucleated cells in each sample was estimated by amplification of reference gene primers within the assay. To quantify the absolute abundance of each unique TCRbeta CDR3 rearrangement, sequence reads were collapsed and filtered. For each sample, productive Simpson clonality was calculated as the square root of Simpson's diversity index over productive rearrangements. TCRdb took this table from immuneACCESS and kept in-frame rearrangements with V and J called. Such tables lack part of the clones; where checked against another copy, unresolved V genes explain under half of the gap, and the rest is unexplained. The DNA was the basis for D and trimming; V, J and clone size are from that table. In this sample the table shows about 400,000 clones, around 87% of which occur a single time. Around 1.9% of the sample is in the top ten clones.

Points on this clone: Its antigen specificity is not known. No clone much larger than this one lies a single base away; base qualities are absent.

The clonotype originates from a man in his forties in a cohort exposed to, infected with or recovered from COVID-19 (not recorded which). Sequenced input: PBMCs or T cells enriched from blood (not recorded which). The sequence joins TRBV2 to TRBJ2-2, with TRBD2 perhaps the D gene, on 5 matching bases. The CDR3 protein: CASKEGTNTGELFF. The sequence in DNA is TGTGCCAGCAAAGAGGGTACGAACACCGGGGAGCTGTTTTTT.